This TCR beta chain was obtained from a study of Tregs in tolerant kidney transplant recipients. Regarding the study as a whole: Biological reproducibility was not directly addressed in this study.

Some clones are missing from TCRdb's copy, which holds only in-frame ones; the method was immunoSEQ multiplex PCR. The sample shows some 100,000 clones, around 91% of them seen only once. In the case of this clone: Its matching antigen is unknown.

CD4+CD25+CD127- Tregs, CD4+CD25- non-Tregs, CD4 and CD8 cells were sorted. The ends lost 5 bases at V and 2 bases at J; junction bases unmatched: 11. Germline values: CDR1 SGHTA, CDR2 FQGNSA. CDR3 length: 17 amino acids. Sequencing input: CD4+ T cells from blood. The source is a human donor in good health. This chain joins TRBV7-2 and TRBJ1-2; 10 nucleotides align to TRBD1. The DNA of the CDR3 is TGTGCCAGCAGCCGTGTAGACAGGGGGCTTACAAACTATGGCTACACCTTC. Amino acids: CASSRVDRGLTNYGYTF.